These 3 T cell receptor beta chains came from one sample sequenced in a study of Graves' ophthalmopathy and Graves' hyperthyroidism. Amplifying from RNA transcripts, the study obtained TCR beta CDR3 regions. RT-PCR in the first round used HTBI primers; a second-round multiplex PCR followed. MiXCR was run by TCRdb on the multiplex PCR reads, yielding one entry per CDR3 protein. The repertoire includes about 40,000 distinct CDR3 sequences, about 51% of them detected once, and roughly 18% sits in the top ten. The specimen sequenced was peripheral blood. These receptors originate from an adult man with Graves' ophthalmopathy.

This clonotype was recorded many times. J is TRBJ2-1 and V is TRBV7-2, with 10 nucleotides matching TRBD2. V gave up 0 bases and J gave up 9 bases; unmatched junction bases: 8. The CDR3 covers 16 residues. Germline values: CDR1 SGHTA, CDR2 FQGNSA. CDR3 sequence (DNA): TGTGCCAGCAGCTTAGCCAGGACTAGCGGCGGAGGTGAGCAGTTCTTC. Its protein is CASSLARTSGGGEQFF.

As to this clonotype: Because the CDR3 is missing its conserved closing phenylalanine or tryptophan, this is likely a read error. This rearrangement joins TRBV28 to TRBJ1-6; D unresolved. Per germline, CDR1 MDHEN and CDR2 SYDVKM. The CDR3 has 15 amino acids. The CDR3 DNA sequence: TGTGCCAGCAGTTCCCTCGGGGTATACAATTCGCCCCTCCACATT. It translates to CASSSLGVYNSPLHI.

The chain carries TRBV7-2 and TRBJ2-5, with D perhaps TRBD2 (5 bases). The V end lost 6 bases, the J end lost 2 bases, and 16 bases lay between the germline ends. CDR1 SGHTA and CDR2 FQGNSA come from the germline V gene. The CDR3 is made up of 15 amino acids. CDR3 protein: CASSQTGITQETQYF. CDR3 DNA sequence: TGTGCCAGCAGTCAGACCGGGATCACACAAGAGACCCAGTACTTC.